In its sample, the clone carrying this T cell receptor beta chain was seen a few times. The source of the sample is a study of T cells in Graves' hyperthyroidism and ophthalmopathy. Patients aged 18 to 65 had newly diagnosed hyperthyroidism of under 2 months' duration. Investigators excluded patients with uncontrolled infection, other autoimmune disease, pregnancy or lactation. Per germline, CDR1 ENHRY and CDR2 SYGVKD. Trimming removed 10 bases at V and 7 bases at J, with 19 bases between. The CDR3 runs 13 residues. There were TCR beta CDR3 regions amplified from RNA transcripts. HTBI primers were the set used in a first-round RT-PCR of the TCR CDR3. TCRdb fed the multiplex PCR reads into MiXCR, producing one record per CDR3 protein. The sample consists of hundreds of thousands of distinct CDR3 sequences, more than 45% of them appearing once.

The sequence was collected from a young woman with Graves' hyperthyroidism. Material: peripheral blood or thyroid tissue (not recorded which). The chain carries TRBV10-3 and TRBJ1-1; no definite D call. The CDR3 protein is CASTEPSLDEAFF. The DNA of the CDR3 is TGTGCCAGCACTGAACCGAGCTTGGATGAAGCTTTCTTT.